This entry concerns a single TCR beta chain. This entry belongs to a study of cytomegalovirus exposure and HLA in healthy donors. Vbeta (60) and Jbeta (13) primers were used in the PCR. Sequencing used immunoSEQ multiplex PCR; TCRdb keeps in-frame clones, though not all of them. The sample holds over 150,000 clones, almost 80% seen once. Looked up from germline, CDR1 is MNHNS and CDR2 is SASEGT. There are 16 residues in the CDR3. V lost 2 bases and J lost 2; bases outside the gene matches: 8. V usage is TRBV6-1 and J usage is TRBJ1-2, with TRBD1 matching 7 bases. This TCR derives from a woman under 30 in good health and CMV-seronegative. Sequencing was done on a sample of PBMCs. CDR3 amino acids: CASSELQGIGNYGYTF. Here the CDR3 DNA reads TGTGCCAGCAGTGAATTACAGGGGATCGGCAACTATGGCTACACCTTC.